This record concerns one TCR beta chain sequence. The data originate from a study of blood T cell repertoires in COVID-19. Study summary: Italy, Spain and the United States were the sources of the convalescent and acute COVID-19 samples.

How the authors handled the data: Cell counts per sample came from amplifying reference gene primers. Clones were read by immunoSEQ multiplex PCR, and TCRdb kept only the in-frame ones, dropping some. V and J calls and clone size are given by that table; D and trimming were obtained from the DNA. Of approximately 70,000 clones in the sample, about 91% were seen once. The germline CDR1 and CDR2 sequences are SGDLS and YYNGEE. Trimming took off 0 bases at V and 5 bases at J, with 10 bases between the two ends. This CDR3 region has 14 residues. The V and J genes are TRBV9 and TRBJ2-3; the D is unclear. The receptor was derived from a woman aged 45-60 years with acute or convalescent COVID-19. The sequenced material came from peripheral blood. The CDR3 DNA reads TGTGCCAGCAGCGTAGGAGCAGCGATAGATACGCAGTATTTT. It is translated as CASSVGAAIDTQYF.